One sample yielded the 5 T cell receptor beta chains listed below, sequenced in a study of shared clonotypes between healthy human individuals. Assay used: immunoSEQ multiplex PCR; TCRdb lists only in-frame clones, some missing. The sample includes about 1.1 million clones, approximately 80% of them seen just once. The source material was memory CD4+ T cells from PBMCs. Subset denoted: CD45RA-negative fraction. These receptor sequences come from a man between 18 and 35 years old in good health. Some clones in this sample may be carry-over from other donors' samples.

The chain is built from TRBV7-9 and TRBJ1-3, with 9 nucleotides matching TRBD1. There are 16 residues in the CDR3. After removal of 5 bases from V and 3 bases from J, the junction contained 8 bases not matched to a gene. Germline assignment: CDR1 SEHNR and CDR2 FQNEAQ (reference sequence). The CDR3 coding sequence is TGTGCCAGCAGCCCCCCGGGGGGACAGGGTGGAAACACCATATATTTT. This encodes CASSPPGGQGGNTIYF.

The chain joins TRBV5-1 to TRBJ1-4; D possibly corresponds to TRBD1 (5 bases). The CDR3 has 15 residues. Germline assignment: CDR1 SGHRS and CDR2 YFSETQ. Between the trimmed V and J ends, which lost 3 bases and 2 bases, there was a span of 11 bases. CDR3 in DNA: TGCGCCAGCAGCTGGGGGAGTTCCACTAATGAAAAACTGTTTTTT. The encoded protein is CASSWGSSTNEKLFF.

The chain links TRBV6-5 to TRBJ2-1, with a tentative D call TRBD2 (5 bases). Germline CDR1 is MNHEY and CDR2 is SVGAGI. This CDR3 region has 14 residues. Trimming removed 2 bases at V and 4 bases at J, with 9 bases between. CDR3 amino acids: CASSYRSGYNEQFF. CDR3 nucleotides: TGTGCCAGCAGTTACCGGAGCGGTTACAATGAGCAGTTCTTC.

The gene calls are TRBV28 and TRBJ1-4; 8 bases line up with TRBD1. The CDR3 contains 11 residues. CDR1 MDHEN and CDR2 SYDVKM come from the germline V gene. The junction had 7 bases not matched to a gene; V was cut back by 10 bases and J by 12 bases. The CDR3 sequence: CATGDRGELFF. CDR3 DNA sequence: TGTGCCACCGGAGACAGGGGAGAACTGTTTTTT. Full variable domain (missing parts from reference TRBV28 and TRBJ1-4): DVKVTQSSRYLVKRTGEKVFLECVQDMDHENMFWYRQDPGLGLRLIYFSYDVKMKEKGDIPEGYSVSREKKERFSLILESASTNQTSMYLCATGDRGELFFGSGTQLSVL.

V usage is TRBV9 and J usage is TRBJ1-5; D is perhaps TRBD1 (6 bases). The CDR3 spans 15 residues. Germline-derived CDR1 and CDR2 are SGDLS and YYNGEE. V was clipped by 4 bases and J by 5 bases, with 16 bases between them. CDR3 in amino acids: CASSSRGGVHQPQHF. CDR3 DNA: TGTGCCAGCAGCTCGAGAGGGGGAGTTCATCAGCCCCAGCATTTT.